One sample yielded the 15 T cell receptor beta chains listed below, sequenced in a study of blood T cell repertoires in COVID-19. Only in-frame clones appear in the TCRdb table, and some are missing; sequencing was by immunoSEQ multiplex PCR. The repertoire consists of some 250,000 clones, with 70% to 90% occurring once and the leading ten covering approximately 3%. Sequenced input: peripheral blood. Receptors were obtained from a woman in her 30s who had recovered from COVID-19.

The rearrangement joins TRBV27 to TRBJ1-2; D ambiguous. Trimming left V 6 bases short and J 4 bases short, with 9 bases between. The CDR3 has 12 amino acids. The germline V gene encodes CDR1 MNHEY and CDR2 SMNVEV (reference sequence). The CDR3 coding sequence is TGTGCCAGCAGATCCCCGGGCTATGGCTACACCTTC. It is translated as CASRSPGYGYTF.

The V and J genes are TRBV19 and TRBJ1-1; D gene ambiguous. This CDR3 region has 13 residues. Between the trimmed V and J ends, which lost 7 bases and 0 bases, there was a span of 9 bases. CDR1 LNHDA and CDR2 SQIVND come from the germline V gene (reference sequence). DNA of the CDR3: TGTGCCAGTAAGGAGTTTCTGAACACTGAAGCTTTCTTT. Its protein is CASKEFLNTEAFF.

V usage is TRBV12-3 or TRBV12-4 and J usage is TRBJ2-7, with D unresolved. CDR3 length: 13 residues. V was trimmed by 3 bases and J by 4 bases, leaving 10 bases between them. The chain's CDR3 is CASSFSLRYEQYF. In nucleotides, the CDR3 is TGTGCCAGCAGTTTTAGTTTGCGGTACGAGCAGTACTTC.

CDR3 sequence: CASSLKLAGKYTDTQYF. The CDR3 DNA is TGCGCCAGCAGCTTGAAACTAGCGGGGAAGTATACAGATACGCAGTATTTT. V is TRBV5-1 and J is TRBJ2-3, with 10 bases matching TRBD2. This CDR3 is built from 17 residues. V trimming: 1 base; J trimming: 3 bases; junction bases outside the gene matches: 8. The V gene's germline CDR1 is SGHRS and CDR2 YFSETQ.

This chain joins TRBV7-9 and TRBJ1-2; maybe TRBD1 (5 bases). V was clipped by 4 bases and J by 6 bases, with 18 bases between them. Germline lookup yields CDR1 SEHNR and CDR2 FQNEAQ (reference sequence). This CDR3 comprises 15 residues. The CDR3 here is CASSSENRDFDGYTF. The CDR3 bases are TGTGCCAGCAGCTCGGAAAACCGGGACTTCGATGGCTACACCTTC.

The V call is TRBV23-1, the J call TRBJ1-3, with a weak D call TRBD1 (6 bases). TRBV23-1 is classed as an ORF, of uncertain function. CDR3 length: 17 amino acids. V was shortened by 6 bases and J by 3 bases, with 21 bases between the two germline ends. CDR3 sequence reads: CASSQRGGPGRGNTIYF. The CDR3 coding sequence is TGCGCCAGCAGCCAAAGGGGGGGACCGGGACGTGGAAACACCATATATTTT.

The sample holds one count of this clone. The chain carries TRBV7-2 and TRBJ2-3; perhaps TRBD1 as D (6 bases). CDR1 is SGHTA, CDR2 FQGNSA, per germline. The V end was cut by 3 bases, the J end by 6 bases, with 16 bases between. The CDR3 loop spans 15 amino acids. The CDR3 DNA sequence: TGTGCCAGCAGCTTTCGGGACACTCAAATGGATACGCAGTATTTT. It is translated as CASSFRDTQMDTQYF.

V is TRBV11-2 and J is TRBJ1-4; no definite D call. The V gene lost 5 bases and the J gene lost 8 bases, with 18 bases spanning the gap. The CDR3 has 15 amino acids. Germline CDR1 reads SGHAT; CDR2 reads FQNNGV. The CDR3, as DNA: TGTGCCAGCAGCCCAACCGCGACCCCCGGGGAAAAACTGTTTTTT. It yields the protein CASSPTATPGEKLFF.

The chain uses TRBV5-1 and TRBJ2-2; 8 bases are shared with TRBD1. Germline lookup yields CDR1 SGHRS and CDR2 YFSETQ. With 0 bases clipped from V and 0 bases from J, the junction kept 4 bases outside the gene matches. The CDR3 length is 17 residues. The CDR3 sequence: CASSLVPGGPNTGELFF. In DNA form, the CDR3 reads TGCGCCAGCAGCTTGGTGCCAGGGGGCCCGAACACCGGGGAGCTGTTTTTT. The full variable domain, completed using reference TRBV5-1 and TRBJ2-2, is KAGVTQTPRYLIKTRGQQVTLSCSPISGHRSVSWYQQTPGQGLQFLFEYFSETQRNKGNFPGRFSGRQFSNSRSEMNVSTLELGDSALYLCASSLVPGGPNTGELFFGEGSRLTVL.

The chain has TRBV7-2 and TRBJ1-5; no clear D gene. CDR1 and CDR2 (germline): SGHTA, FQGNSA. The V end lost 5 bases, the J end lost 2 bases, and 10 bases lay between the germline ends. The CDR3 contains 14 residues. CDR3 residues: CASSPTRGNQPQHF. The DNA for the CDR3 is TGTGCCAGCAGCCCCACGCGAGGCAATCAGCCCCAGCATTTT.

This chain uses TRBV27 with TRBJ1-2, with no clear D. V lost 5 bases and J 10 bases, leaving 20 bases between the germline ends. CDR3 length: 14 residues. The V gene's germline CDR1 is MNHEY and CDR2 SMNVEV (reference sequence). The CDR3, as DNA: TGTGCCAGCAGTCCTAACTGGGCTGAAGTGTACTACACCTTC. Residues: CASSPNWAEVYYTF.

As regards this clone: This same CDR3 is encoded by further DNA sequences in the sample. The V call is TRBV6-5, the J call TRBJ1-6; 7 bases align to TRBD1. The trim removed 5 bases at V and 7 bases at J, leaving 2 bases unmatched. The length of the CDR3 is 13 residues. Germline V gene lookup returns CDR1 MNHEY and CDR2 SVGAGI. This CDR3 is CASSRQGNSPLHF. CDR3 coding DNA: TGTGCCAGCAGTCGACAGGGAAATTCACCCCTCCACTTT.

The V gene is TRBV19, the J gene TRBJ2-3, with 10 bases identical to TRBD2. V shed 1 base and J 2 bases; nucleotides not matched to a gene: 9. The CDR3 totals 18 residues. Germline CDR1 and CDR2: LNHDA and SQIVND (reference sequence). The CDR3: CASSIGKIAGGPTDTQYF. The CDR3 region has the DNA TGTGCCAGTAGTATAGGTAAAATAGCGGGGGGACCCACAGATACGCAGTATTTT.

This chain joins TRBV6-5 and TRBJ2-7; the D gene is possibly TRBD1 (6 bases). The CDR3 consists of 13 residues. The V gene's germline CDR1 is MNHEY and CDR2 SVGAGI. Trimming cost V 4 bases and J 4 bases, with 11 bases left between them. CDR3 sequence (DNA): TGTGCCAGCAGTTTAGGCAGGGGATACGAGCAGTACTTC. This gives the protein CASSLGRGYEQYF.

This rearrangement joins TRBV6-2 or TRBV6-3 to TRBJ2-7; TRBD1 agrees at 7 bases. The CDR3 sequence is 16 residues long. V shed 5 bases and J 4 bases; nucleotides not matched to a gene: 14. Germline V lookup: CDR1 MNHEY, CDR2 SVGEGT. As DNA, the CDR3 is TGTGCCAGCAGTCCAGACAGGGTCCTCTGGGGATACGAGCAGTACTTC. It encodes CASSPDRVLWGYEQYF.